This entry lists 26 T cell receptor beta chains sequenced from one sample in a study of STAT5B mutations in CD4+ large granular lymphocyte leukemia (dated by TCRdb to the early 2020s). Receptor amplification or capture employed the immunoSEQ multiplex PCR assay. Drawn from immuneACCESS, this table holds only the in-frame rearrangements with V and J called that TCRdb kept. Clones are partly lost; checked studies trace under half to an unresolved V gene and leave the rest unexplained. A total of 40,000 to 50,000 clones appear in this sample, roughly four fifths of them only once. Of the sample, 0.3% to 0.4% falls within the top ten clones. The sample comprised CD4+ T cells from blood buffy coats. Receptors were obtained from a human donor in good health.

V usage is TRBV29-1 and J usage is TRBJ2-7; 8 nucleotides agree with TRBD2. Trimming cost V 4 bases and J 5 bases; bases outside gene matches: 7. The CDR3 loop spans 13 amino acids. The germline CDR1 and CDR2 sequences are SQVTM and ANQGSEA. The CDR3 sequence is CSVVAGGRNEQYF. The CDR3 region has the DNA TGCAGCGTTGTGGCGGGAGGTAGAAACGAGCAGTACTTC.

This clone was counted only a few times. This chain joins TRBV10-1 and TRBJ2-5; D is tentatively TRBD1 or TRBD2 (5 bases each). The germline V gene has CDR1 WNHNN and CDR2 SYGVQD (reference sequence). This CDR3 is built from 13 residues. The V end was cut by 4 bases, the J end by 5 bases, with 11 bases between. The CDR3 sequence is CASSVNWGETQYF. The CDR3 region has the DNA TGCGCCAGCAGTGTGAACTGGGGGGAGACCCAGTACTTC.

A few counts support this clone. J is TRBJ1-5 and V is TRBV10-2; possibly TRBD1 for D (6 bases). The CDR3 has 16 amino acids. Germline V gene data show CDR1 as WSHSY and CDR2 as SAAADI. The germline V and J ends were trimmed by 3 bases and 2 bases, with 14 bases remaining between them. The CDR3: CASSETGSVGNQPQHF. Written as DNA, the CDR3 is TGCGCCAGCAGTGAAACAGGGTCTGTGGGCAATCAGCCCCAGCATTTT.

This clone showed up just a few times. This chain connects TRBV5-4 to TRBJ1-1, with TRBD1 identical over 7 bases. Germline trimming cut 2 bases from V and 3 bases from J; bases unmatched to any gene: 4. The germline CDR1 and CDR2 sequences are SGHNT and YYREEE (reference sequence). The CDR3 is 14 amino acids. The CDR3 coding sequence is TGTGCCAGCAGCTTAGACAGGGTAGACACTGAAGCTTTCTTT. The encoded protein is CASSLDRVDTEAFF.

The J gene is TRBJ1-2, the V gene TRBV6-1, with D hard to call. In germline, CDR1 is MNHNS, CDR2 SASEGT. The CDR3 spans 14 residues. The germline V and J ends were trimmed by 0 bases and 8 bases, with 13 bases remaining between them. The CDR3 sequence is CASSEALSLRGYTF. The CDR3 nucleotides are TGTGCCAGCAGTGAAGCGCTGTCCTTGCGAGGCTACACCTTC.

The chain's CDR3 is CASRFGGDTQYF. CDR3 coding DNA: TGTGCCAGCCGATTTGGTGGAGATACGCAGTATTTT. The chain employs TRBV2 and TRBJ2-3; D call uncertain. Germline lookup yields CDR1 SNHLY and CDR2 FYNNEI. The CDR3 covers 12 residues. Trimming took 8 bases from V and 5 from J, leaving 11 bases between them.

The V call is TRBV4-1, the J call TRBJ2-4; weak D call: TRBD2 (5 bases). Germline CDR1 reads MGHRA; CDR2 reads YSYEKL. This CDR3 is 11 amino acids long. The ends were cut back, 1 base at V and 14 bases at J, with 9 bases in the middle. This CDR3 reads CASSQVPGKYF. The CDR3 nucleotides are TGCGCCAGCAGCCAAGTTCCGGGAAAGTACTTC.

The chain uses TRBV25-1 and TRBJ2-7; tentatively, D is TRBD1 (6 bases). Germline CDR1 reads MGHDK; CDR2 reads SYGVNS. The V end was cut by 6 bases, the J end by 2 bases, with 11 bases between. The CDR3 covers 13 residues. CDR3 residues: CASSSQGTYEQYF. DNA of the CDR3: TGTGCCAGCAGCTCACAGGGCACCTACGAGCAGTACTTC.

This clone appeared a few times. The chain carries TRBV14 and TRBJ2-2, with D hard to call. In germline, CDR1 is SGHDN, CDR2 FVKESK. The CDR3 runs to 14 residues. The V and J ends lost 1 base and 5 bases respectively, with 8 bases between them. CDR3 loop: CASSQVRATGELFF. CDR3 nucleotide sequence: TGTGCCAGCAGCCAAGTCAGAGCGACCGGGGAGCTGTTTTTT.

There are a few counts of this clone. This CDR3 is CASSLDNSPLHF. CDR3 coding DNA: TGCGCCAGCAGCCTTGATAATTCACCCCTCCACTTT. The chain couples TRBV5-1 to TRBJ1-6; D uncertain. CDR3 size: 12 residues. V was trimmed by 4 bases and J by 5 bases, leaving 4 bases between them. CDR1 and CDR2 from the germline V gene are SGHRS and YFSETQ. Full variable domain (rest looked up from reference TRBV5-1 and TRBJ1-6): KAGVTQTPRYLIKTRGQQVTLSCSPISGHRSVSWYQQTPGQGLQFLFEYFSETQRNKGNFPGRFSGRQFSNSRSEMNVSTLELGDSALYLCASSLDNSPLHFGNGTRLTVT.

This clone was seen a handful of times. This chain links TRBV13 with TRBJ2-5, with D perhaps matching TRBD2 (6 bases). Trimming stripped 6 bases from V and 2 bases from J, with 25 bases between. Per the germline V gene, CDR1 is PRHDT and CDR2 is FYEKMQ (reference sequence). CDR3 length: 18 amino acids. The CDR3 sequence is CASRSNTGLARAQETQYF. The CDR3 coding sequence is TGTGCCAGCAGATCAAATACGGGGCTAGCGAGGGCGCAAGAGACCCAGTACTTC.

This CDR3 reads CASSLGQGFTEAFF. The DNA for the CDR3 is TGTGCCAGCAGTCTCGGACAGGGGTTCACTGAAGCTTTCTTT. V gene TRBV6-1 combines with J gene TRBJ1-1, with TRBD1 matching 9 bases. The V segment lost 5 bases and the J segment 4 bases; nucleotides outside the gene matches: 5. Germline CDR1 and CDR2: MNHNS and SASEGT. The CDR3 is 14 residues long.

The chain uses TRBV6-1 and TRBJ2-2; 8 bases align to TRBD1. Germline V CDR1 and CDR2: MNHNS, SASEGT. V lost 7 bases to trimming and J lost 3 bases; unmatched junction nucleotides: 7. This CDR3 contains 15 residues. As DNA, the CDR3 is TGTGCCAGCAATGCAGGGGGCTCGGACACCGGGGAGCTGTTTTTT. Translating it yields CASNAGGSDTGELFF.

The chain has TRBV15 and TRBJ2-1, with 9 bases identical to TRBD2. J was trimmed by 4 bases and V by 3 bases; bases with no gene match: 7. The CDR3 runs to 16 residues. Germline values: CDR1 LNHNV, CDR2 YYDKDF (reference sequence). In DNA, the CDR3 is TGTGCCACCAGCAGGGTCGGGCGGGAGGGTTACAATGAGCAGTTCTTC. Translation: CATSRVGREGYNEQFF.

V gene TRBV7-7 combines with J gene TRBJ2-5, with 12 bases identical to TRBD2. Germline values: CDR1 SSHAT, CDR2 FNYEAQ (reference sequence). Trimming cost V 5 bases and J 9 bases; bases outside gene matches: 13. This CDR3 is built from 16 residues. The CDR3 DNA is TGTGCCAGCAGCCCTCTACTAGCGGGGGGCCGAGTCTCCCAGTACTTC. Its translation: CASSPLLAGGRVSQYF. The variable domain in full, with the rest retrieved from reference TRBV7-7 and TRBJ2-5, is GAGVSQSPRYKVTKRGQDVTLRCDPISSHATLYWYQQALGQGPEFLTYFNYEAQPDKSGLPSDRFSAERPEGSISTLTIQRTEQRDSAMYRCASSPLLAGGRVSQYFGPGTRLLVL.

The chain combines TRBV10-3 with TRBJ2-5, with D hard to call. The DNA matches TRBJ2-7 better at its end, which makes the J call doubtful. CDR1 ENHRY and CDR2 SYGVKD come from the germline V gene. This CDR3 has 14 residues. The CDR3 loop is CAISELVDTYEQYF. The CDR3 region has the DNA TGTGCCATCAGTGAGTTGGTTGACACTTACGAGCAGTACTTC.

J is TRBJ2-2 and V is TRBV5-1, with D uncertain. Germline CDR1 reads SGHRS; CDR2 reads YFSETQ. V was trimmed by 0 bases and J by 0 bases, leaving 9 bases between them. There are 16 residues in the CDR3. CDR3 DNA: TGCGCCAGCAGCTTGGCTGTACAAACGAACACCGGGGAGCTGTTTTTT. This translates into CASSLAVQTNTGELFF.

V gene TRBV7-3 combines with J gene TRBJ2-3, with no clear D. This CDR3 is 14 amino acids long. Germline assignment: CDR1 SGHTA and CDR2 FQGTGA. The V end lost 3 bases, the J end lost 5 bases, and 12 bases lay between the germline ends. CDR3 bases: TGTGCCAGCAGCTTCCCCGGCCCATTAGATACGCAGTATTTT. Its translation is CASSFPGPLDTQYF.

A note on this clone: Other DNA sequences in the same sample also yield this CDR3. The chain joins TRBV9 to TRBJ2-1; 9 bases line up with TRBD2. CDR1 SGDLS and CDR2 YYNGEE come from the germline V gene. The V segment lost 0 bases and the J segment 4 bases; nucleotides outside the gene matches: 2. The CDR3 extends over 15 amino acids. Written as DNA, the CDR3 is TGTGCCAGCAGCGTAGATAGCGGGAGTTACAATGAGCAGTTCTTC. Protein product: CASSVDSGSYNEQFF.

The chain is built from TRBV7-9 and TRBJ1-1; no definite D call. The CDR3 sequence is 13 residues long. The germline gives CDR1 SEHNR, CDR2 FQNEAQ (reference sequence). Trimming removed 7 bases at V and 3 bases at J, with 12 bases between. The CDR3 DNA sequence: TGTGCCAGCACCACCGACCGGTACACTGAAGCTTTCTTT. This gives the protein CASTTDRYTEAFF.

This chain connects TRBV5-6 to TRBJ1-2; possible D gene TRBD1, 5 bases. This CDR3 has 13 residues. V lost 4 bases and J 8 bases, leaving 15 bases between the germline ends. CDR1 and CDR2 from the germline V gene are SGHDT and YYEEEE. The CDR3 nucleotides read TGTGCCAGCAGCCTGGGGGGGGAGGGCGGCTACACCTTC. It specifies CASSLGGEGGYTF.

The chain uses TRBV5-4 and TRBJ1-1; 9 nucleotides match TRBD1. Germline values: CDR1 SGHNT, CDR2 YYREEE (reference sequence). The CDR3 has 14 amino acids. V dropped 4 bases and J dropped 2; count of bases not matched to a gene: 3. In DNA, the CDR3 is TGTGCCAGCAGCCCGGGACAGGGTAACACTGAAGCTTTCTTT. Its translation is CASSPGQGNTEAFF. Complete variable domain (other parts from reference TRBV5-4 and TRBJ1-1): ETGVTQSPTHLIKTRGQQVTLRCSSQSGHNTVSWYQQALGQGPQFIFQYYREEENGRGNFPPRFSGLQFPNYSSELNVNALELDDSALYLCASSPGQGNTEAFFGQGTRLTVV.

The CDR3 region has the DNA TGTGCCAGCAGCTTAGACAGGGGCGATACGCAGTATTTT. Protein sequence: CASSLDRGDTQYF. The chain joins TRBV7-3 to TRBJ2-3, with 8 bases fitting TRBD1. The germline gives CDR1 SGHTA, CDR2 FQGTGA. The CDR3 runs 13 residues. V trimming: 2 bases; J trimming: 6 bases; junction bases outside the gene matches: 1.

This clone was seen more than once but under ten times. The chain carries TRBV6-5 and TRBJ1-1; D perhaps matches TRBD1 (5 bases). CDR1 MNHEY and CDR2 SVGAGI come from the germline V gene. The CDR3 totals 15 residues. V shed 0 bases and J shed 4 bases, with 12 bases lying between them. The CDR3 bases are TGTGCCAGCAGTTACTCTAATGCGGGGGGCACTGAAGCTTTCTTT. As protein: CASSYSNAGGTEAFF.

This clone turned up a few times. V is TRBV5-1 and J is TRBJ1-5; D is perhaps TRBD1 (6 bases). Per germline, CDR1 SGHRS and CDR2 YFSETQ. This CDR3 region has 15 residues. V was cut by 0 bases and J by 4 bases, with 11 bases left in between. For the CDR3, the DNA is TGCGCCAGCAGCTTGGGGACAGCCCAAAATCAGCCCCAGCATTTT. This gives the protein CASSLGTAQNQPQHF.

This clone was found once. The chain has TRBV5-4 and TRBJ2-1; the match to TRBD2 covers 9 bases. This CDR3 has 13 residues. Unmatched junction bases numbered 5, after V lost 4 bases and J lost 9 bases. The germline gives CDR1 SGHNT, CDR2 YYREEE (reference sequence). CDR3 DNA: TGTGCCAGCAGCGGAACTAGCGGGTTTGAGCAGTTCTTC. Translating it yields CASSGTSGFEQFF.